These 25 T cell receptor beta chains originate from one sample sequenced in a study of response to subunit inactivated influenza vaccine. TCRdb analysed the RT-PCR reads with MiXCR anew, one entry per CDR3 protein. The table shows around 500,000 distinct CDR3 sequences, with approximately 11% occurring only once. The source was PBMCs from blood, collected roughly 48 days after vaccination. The receptors stem from a middle-aged man who received an inactivated influenza vaccine.

The chain has TRBV5-1 and TRBJ1-1; 7 bases are shared with TRBD1. J was trimmed by 0 bases and V by 6 bases; bases with no gene match: 5. The CDR3 has 14 residues. The germline V gene has CDR1 SGHRS and CDR2 YFSETQ. CDR3 sequence (DNA): TGCGCCAGCAACCCACAGGGGTTGAACACTGAAGCTTTCTTT. The encoded protein is CASNPQGLNTEAFF.

This clonotype was seen a few times. This sequence joins TRBV7-9 and TRBJ2-5; no reliable D call. The germline gives CDR1 SEHNR, CDR2 FQNEAQ (reference sequence). This CDR3 is built from 13 residues. V lost 4 bases and J 5 bases, leaving 11 bases between the germline ends. CDR3 loop: CASSSPWTETQYF. Here the CDR3 DNA reads TGTGCCAGCAGCTCCCCGTGGACGGAGACCCAGTACTTC.

In this sample, this clonotype turned up many times. This chain uses TRBV9 with TRBJ1-1; D unresolved. The CDR3 length is 18 residues. Trimming shortened V by 0 bases and J by 5 bases, and 23 bases separated the two germline ends. CDR1 and CDR2 from the germline V gene are SGDLS and YYNGEE. The CDR3 DNA reads as TGTGCCAGCAGCGTAGGGACCCGACGTGGGCCGAGTGATACTGAAGCTTTCTTT. The encoded protein is CASSVGTRRGPSDTEAFF. The full variable domain, in which reference TRBV9 and TRBJ1-1 provide the parts outside the CDR3, is DSGVTQTPKHLITATGQRVTLRCSPRSGDLSVYWYQQSLDQGLQFLIQYYNGEERAKGNILERFSAQQFPDLHSELNLSSLELGDSALYFCASSVGTRRGPSDTEAFFGQGTRLTVV.

This clonotype came up a few times. This chain joins TRBV24-1 and TRBJ2-1; 13 nucleotides line up with TRBD2. This CDR3 comprises 16 residues. Unmatched junction bases numbered 0, after V lost 2 bases and J lost 3 bases. Germline lookup yields CDR1 KGHDR and CDR2 SFDVKD. CDR3 in DNA: TGTGCCACCAGTGATTGGACTAGCGGGGGCTACAATGAGCAGTTCTTC. Its protein is CATSDWTSGGYNEQFF.

This clonotype was recorded a few times. The rearrangement links TRBV4-1 to TRBJ2-1; D ambiguous. The CDR3 runs to 15 residues. Trimming shortened V by 0 bases and J by 3 bases, and 9 bases separated the two germline ends. Germline assignment: CDR1 MGHRA and CDR2 YSYEKL. Here the CDR3 DNA reads TGCGCCAGCAGCCAAGAGACACCTTTCTACAATGAGCAGTTCTTC. It encodes CASSQETPFYNEQFF.

This clonotype turned up a few times. This chain joins TRBV5-5 and TRBJ2-7; no clear D. The germline V and J ends were trimmed by 6 bases and 0 bases, with 16 bases remaining between them. The germline gives CDR1 SGHKS, CDR2 YYEKEE (reference sequence). This CDR3 comprises 15 residues. The CDR3 spells CASTRTAVSSYEQYF. CDR3 DNA: TGTGCCAGCACCCGGACGGCCGTAAGCTCCTACGAGCAGTACTTC.

This chain connects TRBV14 to TRBJ1-2, with D hard to call. CDR1 is SGHDN and CDR2 is FVKESK in the germline V gene. This CDR3 spans 15 amino acids. Between the trimmed V and J ends, which lost 0 bases and 1 base, there was a span of 9 bases. DNA for the CDR3: TGTGCCAGCAGCCAAGATTCGGGCTTTAACTATGGCTACACCTTC. It specifies CASSQDSGFNYGYTF.

This clonotype was found a few times. This chain uses TRBV12-3 or TRBV12-4 with TRBJ1-1; D not certain. V was shortened by 6 bases and J by 9 bases, with 11 bases between the two germline ends. This CDR3 is built from 11 residues. The CDR3 sequence: CASSLGDKAFF. In DNA form, the CDR3 reads TGTGCCAGCAGCCTTGGTGATAAAGCTTTCTTT.

J is TRBJ1-1 and V is TRBV20-1; tentative D call: TRBD1 (6 bases). V was clipped by 7 bases and J by 5 bases, with 20 bases between them. CDR3 size: 14 residues. CDR1 and CDR2 (germline): DFQATT, SNEGSKA (reference sequence). The DNA of the CDR3 is TGCAGTGAGGGGGGGTGGGTAGAAACGACTGAAGCTTTCTTT. This codes for CSEGGWVETTEAFF.

This clonotype was observed a handful of times. This sequence joins TRBV29-1 and TRBJ2-6; 10 bases align to TRBD1. The V segment lost 6 bases and the J segment 0 bases; nucleotides outside the gene matches: 5. Germline CDR1 reads SQVTM; CDR2 reads ANQGSEA. This CDR3 has 16 residues. As DNA, the CDR3 is TGCAGCGTAGGACAGGGGGGCTCCTCTGGGGCCAACGTCCTGACTTTC. This translates into CSVGQGGSSGANVLTF.

This CDR3 is CAISDLYQETQYF. The CDR3 nucleotides are TGTGCCATCAGTGACTTGTACCAAGAGACCCAGTACTTC. V usage is TRBV10-3 and J usage is TRBJ2-5; the D is unclear. CDR3 length: 13 amino acids. Between the trimmed V and J ends, which lost 3 bases and 0 bases, there was a span of 5 bases. Germline V lookup: CDR1 ENHRY, CDR2 SYGVKD.

This clonotype was detected ten times or more. The chain carries TRBV12-3 or TRBV12-4 and TRBJ1-2, with TRBD1 as a possible D gene (6 bases). The CDR3 loop spans 14 amino acids. Trimming took off 8 bases at V and 0 bases at J, with 13 bases between the two ends. CDR3 amino acids: CASRRDTSNYGYTF. The CDR3 DNA reads as TGTGCCAGCCGCCGGGACACTTCTAACTATGGCTACACCTTC.

This clonotype occurred a few times. This rearrangement joins TRBV20-1 to TRBJ2-3; D may be TRBD1 or TRBD2 (5 bases each). The CDR3 spans 14 residues. Per the germline V gene, CDR1 is DFQATT and CDR2 is SNEGSKA (reference sequence). Trimming left V 0 bases short and J 4 bases short, with 11 bases between. The DNA for the CDR3 is TGCAGTGCTAGAGATCATCGGGGCCCAGATACGCAGTATTTT. Its translation: CSARDHRGPDTQYF.

In this sample, this clonotype turned up many times. This chain connects TRBV5-1 to TRBJ1-5; D remains unclear. Per the germline V gene, CDR1 is SGHRS and CDR2 is YFSETQ. This CDR3 spans 15 amino acids. The V end was cut by 0 bases, the J end by 0 bases, with 7 bases between. The CDR3, as DNA: TGCGCCAGCAGCTTGGCTGGGGATAGCAATCAGCCCCAGCATTTT. It is translated as CASSLAGDSNQPQHF.

In this sample, this clonotype turned up a few times. This chain joins TRBV7-2 and TRBJ2-4; D ambiguous. Germline values: CDR1 SGHTA, CDR2 FQGNSA. With 0 bases removed from V and 0 bases from J, the gap between germline ends came to 9 bases. The length of the CDR3 is 16 residues. CDR3 sequence reads: CASSLALQLAKNIQYF. The CDR3 DNA sequence: TGTGCCAGCAGCTTAGCGCTCCAACTAGCCAAAAACATTCAGTACTTC.

The J gene is TRBJ2-7, the V gene TRBV12-3 or TRBV12-4; TRBD2 matches at 7 bases. The CDR3 consists of 13 residues. Trimming at V came to 6 bases and at J to 5 bases, leaving 7 bases not matched to a gene. This CDR3 reads CASRWSSGHEQYF. The CDR3 nucleotides read TGTGCCAGCAGGTGGTCTAGCGGCCACGAGCAGTACTTC.

The chain couples TRBV3-1 to TRBJ2-5; 12 bases align to TRBD2. Germline CDR1 LGHDT, CDR2 YNNKEL (reference sequence). J lost 4 bases, V lost 1 base, and 1 base had no gene match. CDR3 length: 15 amino acids. The CDR3 sequence: CASSQGGLAGETQYF. CDR3 coding DNA: TGTGCCAGCAGCCAAGGGGGACTAGCGGGAGAGACCCAGTACTTC.

The chain links TRBV5-1 to TRBJ1-4; unclear D gene. The CDR3 consists of 14 residues. Germline CDR1 and CDR2: SGHRS and YFSETQ. V lost 3 bases to trimming and J lost 2 bases, with 8 bases between them. The CDR3 DNA reads as TGCGCCAGCAGCTCCTCGGGTACTAATGAAAAACTGTTTTTT. Translating it yields CASSSSGTNEKLFF.

The chain has TRBV29-1 and TRBJ1-1, with TRBD1 as a possible D gene (6 bases). The CDR3 is 13 amino acids. Deletions cut 7 bases from V and 1 base from J, with 13 bases between. Germline assignment: CDR1 SQVTM and CDR2 ANQGSEA. For the CDR3, the DNA is TGCAGCGGTGGAGGACAGTCGAACACTGAAGCTTTCTTT. Translation: CSGGGQSNTEAFF. The variable domain in full, completed from reference TRBV29-1 and TRBJ1-1, reads SAVISQKPSRDICQRGTSLTIQCQVDSQVTMMFWYRQQPGQSLTLIATANQGSEATYESGFVIDKFPISRPNLTFSTLTVSNMSPEDSSIYLCSGGGQSNTEAFFGQGTRLTVV.

This chain connects TRBV6-2 or TRBV6-3 to TRBJ2-5; weak D call: TRBD2 (5 bases). V lost 4 bases to trimming and J lost 1 base, with 13 bases between them. This CDR3 comprises 15 residues. CDR1 and CDR2 from the germline V gene are MNHEY and SVGEGT. This CDR3 is CASSFGGGLQETQYF. The CDR3 nucleotides read TGTGCCAGCAGTTTCGGCGGAGGTCTCCAAGAGACCCAGTACTTC.

There are many counts of this clonotype. The chain is built from TRBV29-1 and TRBJ2-7; no firm D call. This CDR3 comprises 11 residues. V was clipped by 4 bases and J by 3 bases, with 7 bases between them. Germline V gene sequence: CDR1 SQVTM, CDR2 ANQGSEA. The CDR3 spells CSVGDVYEQYF. The DNA of the CDR3 is TGCAGCGTTGGGGATGTCTACGAGCAGTACTTC.

The rearrangement uses TRBV5-1 and TRBJ1-1; TRBD1 matches 7 bases. Trimming at V came to 4 bases and at J to 7 bases, leaving 4 bases not matched to a gene. The germline V gene has CDR1 SGHRS and CDR2 YFSETQ. The CDR3 covers 12 residues. The CDR3 bases are TGCGCCAGCAGCGGAGGGACAGTTGAAGCTTTCTTT. Translated: CASSGGTVEAFF. Variable domain in full (rest from reference TRBV5-1 and TRBJ1-1): KAGVTQTPRYLIKTRGQQVTLSCSPISGHRSVSWYQQTPGQGLQFLFEYFSETQRNKGNFPGRFSGRQFSNSRSEMNVSTLELGDSALYLCASSGGTVEAFFGQGTRLTVV.

This clonotype has just a few counts. The chain employs TRBV24-1 and TRBJ2-7; D is unclear. V lost 6 bases and J lost 0, with 8 bases in between. This CDR3 has 13 residues. Germline assignment: CDR1 KGHDR and CDR2 SFDVKD. This CDR3 reads CATSPGISYEQYF. The CDR3 DNA reads TGTGCCACCAGTCCGGGCATCTCCTACGAGCAGTACTTC.

The CDR3 DNA sequence: TGTGCCAGCAGTTACTCGGGTGGGGGATTTAGCTATGGCTACACCTTC. It yields the protein CASSYSGGGFSYGYTF. This chain uses TRBV6-5 with TRBJ1-2, with a possible D match to TRBD1 (5 bases). The CDR3 runs 16 residues. The ends were cut back, 0 bases at V and 4 bases at J, with 15 bases in the middle. Germline CDR1 MNHEY, CDR2 SVGAGI.

In its sample, this clonotype was seen many times. The chain joins TRBV12-3 or TRBV12-4 to TRBJ1-1; 7 nucleotides agree with TRBD1. J was trimmed by 4 bases and V by 6 bases; bases with no gene match: 11. This CDR3 is 15 amino acids long. Here the CDR3 DNA reads TGTGCCAGCAGCCCGGGCGGTGCAGGGGGCACTGAAGCTTTCTTT. As protein: CASSPGGAGGTEAFF.